This T cell receptor (beta chain) was observed in a study of cytomegalovirus exposure and HLA in healthy donors. The study ran its PCR with 60 Vbeta and 13 Jbeta primers. TCRdb keeps only in-frame clones here, not all; method: immunoSEQ multiplex PCR. Of about 100,000 clones in the sample, around four fifths were seen once. Overall study results and limits: Rarity characterized most TCR sequences, yet some public TCRs appeared in many donors. Analysis was performed later, and it showed HLA-associated TCR beta chains to be more clonally expanded than equally common others.

This clone was picked up a small number of times. Its antigen is as yet unknown. The trim removed 3 bases at V and 4 bases at J, leaving 5 bases unmatched. This CDR3 spans 14 amino acids. CDR1 is SGDLS and CDR2 is YYNGEE in the germline V gene. The sequenced sample consisted of PBMCs. The chain carries TRBV9 and TRBJ2-5; 8 bases agree with TRBD2. The source of this sequence is a woman aged 55-70 years in good health and CMV-seronegative. In DNA form, the CDR3 reads TGTGCCAGCAGCGAACACCTAGCGGGAGAGACCCAGTACTTC. It translates to CASSEHLAGETQYF. Based on the CDR3 plus reference TRBV9 and TRBJ2-5, the full variable domain is DSGVTQTPKHLITATGQRVTLRCSPRSGDLSVYWYQQSLDQGLQFLIQYYNGEERAKGNILERFSAQQFPDLHSELNLSSLELGDSALYFCASSEHLAGETQYFGPGTRLLVL.